The clone carrying this TCR beta chain was detected once. This record comes from a study of tumor-infiltrating lymphocytes in primary liver carcinoma. Germline CDR1 and CDR2: SGHNT and YYREEE (reference sequence). Trimming took off 6 bases at V and 1 base at J, with 19 bases between the two ends. The CDR3 is 16 residues long. Unsorted bulk tissue (roughly 19-31 mg) underwent RNA and DNA co-extraction. A primer matching the constant region was used to make TCR beta cDNA from 500 ng of total RNA. Researchers made the TCR beta libraries by running three nested multiplex PCR rounds with slightly modified ARM-PCR. The study ran its first two PCR rounds for approximately 10 cycles each, using TRBV1-TRBV30 forward primers and a C-beta reverse primer. One entry per CDR3 protein results from TCRdb running MiXCR on the multiplex PCR reads. This sample has 100,000 to 120,000 distinct CDR3 sequences, with approximately 78% found just once.

The origin of this receptor is a man in his forties with primary liver carcinoma and hepatitis B virus infection. The chain joins TRBV5-4 to TRBJ1-1; a weak D match, TRBD1 (6 bases). The sample consisted of liver tumor tissue from sampling region 3. Regarding subset: tumor region T3, left-lateral pole. The CDR3 protein is CASNLGGAGWNTEAFF. The CDR3 DNA is TGTGCCAGCAACTTAGGGGGGGCTGGATGGAACACTGAAGCTTTCTTT. Full variable domain (remainder filled in from reference TRBV5-4 and TRBJ1-1): ETGVTQSPTHLIKTRGQQVTLRCSSQSGHNTVSWYQQALGQGPQFIFQYYREEENGRGNFPPRFSGLQFPNYSSELNVNALELDDSALYLCASNLGGAGWNTEAFFGQGTRLTVV.